This T cell receptor (beta chain) emerged from a study of blood T cell repertoires in COVID-19. This CDR3 contains 15 residues. Germline V gene lookup returns CDR1 LGHDT and CDR2 YNNKEL (reference sequence). Trimming shortened V by 4 bases and J by 4 bases, and 14 bases separated the two germline ends. How the authors handled the data: Reference gene primer amplification in the assay estimated nucleated cell counts. Assay used: immunoSEQ multiplex PCR; TCRdb lists only in-frame clones, some missing. V, J and clone size reflect that table, while D and trimming were determined from the DNA. This sample has about 370,000 clones, with roughly 86% found just once.

This receptor was identified in a woman younger than 45 with COVID-19, enrolled during active disease. The sequenced sample consisted of peripheral blood. The rearrangement joins TRBV3-1 (or the pseudogene TRBV3-2) to TRBJ2-1, with a possible D match to TRBD1 (6 bases). The CDR3 sequence is CASSPQGHRYNEQFF. The DNA of the CDR3 is TGTGCCAGCAGCCCCCAGGGACACCGGTACAATGAGCAGTTCTTC.